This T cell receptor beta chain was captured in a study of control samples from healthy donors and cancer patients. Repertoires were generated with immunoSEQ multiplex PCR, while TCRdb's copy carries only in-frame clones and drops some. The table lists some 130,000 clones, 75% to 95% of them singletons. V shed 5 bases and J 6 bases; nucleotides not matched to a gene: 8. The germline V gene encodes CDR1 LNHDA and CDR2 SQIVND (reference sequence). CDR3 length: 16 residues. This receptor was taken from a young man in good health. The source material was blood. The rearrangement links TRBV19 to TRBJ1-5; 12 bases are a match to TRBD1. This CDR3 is CASSQRDRGLGQPQHF. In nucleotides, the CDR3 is TGTGCCAGTAGTCAGCGGGACAGGGGGCTTGGTCAGCCCCAGCATTTT.